The 18 T cell receptor beta chains below all came from one sample that was sequenced in a study of glioma-infiltrating T cells. TCR alpha and beta CDR3 regions were amplified from RNA using iRepertoire nested multiplex PCR. Each CDR3 protein gets one entry after TCRdb re-called the multiplex PCR reads with MiXCR. The repertoire holds approximately 110,000 distinct CDR3 sequences, less than 30% seen once, with 35% in the top ten. Sequenced sample: glioma tissue, nonneoplastic brain tissue, or PBMCs (not recorded which). The receptors were sampled from a human donor with low-grade glioma or glioblastoma, undergoing nonglioma brain surgery, or in good health (not recorded which).

This clonotype was counted at least ten times. V usage is TRBV27 and J usage is TRBJ2-7, with 8 nucleotides matching TRBD1. The CDR3 covers 16 residues. Losses at the gene ends were 2 bases for V and 6 bases for J; bases not matched to a gene: 12. The germline gives CDR1 MNHEY, CDR2 SMNVEV (reference sequence). DNA for the CDR3: TGTGCCAGCAGTTTACTTTACCCCGGACAGGGAGTCGAGCAGTACTTC. This codes for CASSLLYPGQGVEQYF.

This clonotype was counted at least ten times. The chain carries TRBV29-1 and TRBJ2-7, with D unclear. This CDR3 has 13 residues. The germline CDR1 and CDR2 sequences are SQVTM and ANQGSEA. The V end was cut by 3 bases, the J end by 0 bases, with 9 bases between. The CDR3 is CSVDGGTSYEQYF. CDR3 nucleotides: TGCAGCGTTGACGGTGGCACCTCCTACGAGCAGTACTTC.

This clonotype was detected ten times or more. V and J are TRBV2 and TRBJ1-5; tentatively, D is TRBD1 (6 bases). The CDR3 contains 15 residues. Trimming shortened V by 6 bases and J by 0 bases, and 12 bases separated the two germline ends. Germline CDR1 and CDR2: SNHLY and FYNNEI. The CDR3 protein is CASRRQEASNQPQHF. Written as DNA, the CDR3 is TGTGCCAGCAGAAGACAGGAGGCTAGCAATCAGCCCCAGCATTTT.

This clonotype has ten or more counts. The chain employs TRBV28 and TRBJ1-1; no firm D call. Germline CDR1 is MDHEN and CDR2 is SYDVKM. This CDR3 region has 12 residues. V dropped 7 bases and J dropped 5 bases, with 11 bases sitting between them. For the CDR3, the DNA is TGTGCCAGCACTGGGAGGCGGACTGAAGCTTTCTTT. Encoded protein: CASTGRRTEAFF.

Many counts were recorded for this clonotype. The chain carries TRBV2 and TRBJ1-5; the match to TRBD1 covers 8 bases. The CDR3 sequence is 13 residues long. In germline, CDR1 is SNHLY, CDR2 FYNNEI. The trim removed 10 bases at V and 4 bases at J, leaving 6 bases unmatched. The CDR3 reads CAIPGQENQPQHF. For the CDR3, the DNA is TGTGCCATACCGGGACAGGAAAATCAGCCCCAGCATTTT.

The CDR3 DNA reads TGTGCCAGCAGCTTACGTGGGGGCCAAAGTGACGCTTTCTTT. It is translated as CASSLRGGQSDAFF. This chain joins TRBV7-7 and TRBJ1-1, with D possibly TRBD1 on 6 matching bases. The germline gives CDR1 SSHAT, CDR2 FNYEAQ (reference sequence). The CDR3 extends over 14 amino acids. Trimming shortened V by 2 bases and J by 11 bases, and 18 bases separated the two germline ends.

In regard to this clonotype: Mismatch with germline at one junction end may stem from a read error. V and J are TRBV29-1 and TRBJ2-1; maybe TRBD2 (5 bases). The CDR3 length is 11 residues. Germline CDR1 reads SQVTM; CDR2 reads ANQGSEA. The CDR3 spells CSASDYLEQSF. DNA for the CDR3: TGCAGCGCCTCAGACTATCTTGAGCAGTCCTTC.

Many counts were recorded for this clonotype. The chain links TRBV20-1 to TRBJ2-5; perhaps D is TRBD1 or TRBD2 (5 bases each). V was clipped by 3 bases and J by 3 bases, with 14 bases between them. The CDR3 is made up of 14 amino acids. Germline V lookup: CDR1 DFQATT, CDR2 SNEGSKA (reference sequence). CDR3 bases: TGCAGTGCTAGGAGGGACCCTATGGAAGAGACCCAGTACTTC. This encodes CSARRDPMEETQYF.

This clonotype appeared a few times. The chain links TRBV29-1 to TRBJ1-2; D uncertain. There are 12 residues in the CDR3. Trimming stripped 7 bases from V and 2 bases from J, with 11 bases between. Per the germline V gene, CDR1 is SQVTM and CDR2 is ANQGSEA. CDR3 nucleotides: TGCAGCGCCCGGGAGGAAAACTATGGCTACACCTTC. Its translation: CSAREENYGYTF.

Only one count was recorded for this clonotype. The chain carries TRBV10-1 and TRBJ2-5; 8 nucleotides align to TRBD1. The junction had 7 bases not matched to a gene; V was cut back by 6 bases and J by 4 bases. CDR1 and CDR2 from the germline V gene are WNHNN and SYGVQD (reference sequence). The CDR3 is made up of 14 amino acids. The DNA for the CDR3 is TGCGCCAGCAGCTGGACAGGGAGAAGAGAGACCCAGTACTTC. This codes for CASSWTGRRETQYF.

This clonotype appeared many times. The chain uses TRBV12-3 or TRBV12-4 and TRBJ1-5; possibly TRBD1 for D (5 bases). CDR3 length equals 14 residues. V gave up 6 bases and J gave up 5 bases, with 14 bases separating them. The CDR3 is CASRFRQQDQPQHF. The CDR3 nucleotides are TGTGCCAGCAGATTCCGACAGCAGGATCAGCCCCAGCATTTT.

V usage is TRBV29-1 and J usage is TRBJ1-1, with 10 nucleotides matching TRBD1. V shed 0 bases, J shed 1 base, and the junction held 2 bases outside the gene matches. Germline CDR1 is SQVTM and CDR2 is ANQGSEA. The CDR3 runs 15 residues. The CDR3 here is CSVEEGQGQNTEAFF. Here the CDR3 DNA reads TGCAGCGTTGAAGAGGGACAGGGGCAGAACACTGAAGCTTTCTTT. Full variable domain (rest looked up from reference TRBV29-1 and TRBJ1-1): SAVISQKPSRDICQRGTSLTIQCQVDSQVTMMFWYRQQPGQSLTLIATANQGSEATYESGFVIDKFPISRPNLTFSTLTVSNMSPEDSSIYLCSVEEGQGQNTEAFFGQGTRLTVV.

This clonotype appeared many times. The rearrangement uses TRBV7-9 and TRBJ1-5; 8 bases are shared with TRBD1. There are 16 residues in the CDR3. CDR1 is SEHNR and CDR2 is FQNEAQ in the germline V gene (reference sequence). Trimming took 5 bases from V and 0 from J; bases not matched to a gene: 6. The CDR3 sequence: CASSLGQGNSNQPQHF. The CDR3, as DNA: TGTGCCAGCAGCCTTGGACAGGGTAATAGCAATCAGCCCCAGCATTTT.

This clonotype has ten or more counts. CDR3 nucleotide sequence: TGTGCCAGCAGCCAAGGACCCATTCAGTACTTC. It is translated as CASSQGPIQYF. The chain employs TRBV3-1 and TRBJ2-4; D is unclear. The V gene lost 1 base and the J gene lost 9 bases, with 4 bases spanning the gap. Germline V gene sequence: CDR1 LGHDT, CDR2 YNNKEL (reference sequence). The CDR3 length is 11 residues.

The table lists this clonotype with many counts. The V and J genes are TRBV11-2 and TRBJ2-5; TRBD1 matches at 12 bases. V gave up 5 bases and J gave up 5 bases; unmatched junction bases: 12. The germline V gene has CDR1 SGHAT and CDR2 FQNNGV. The CDR3 spans 17 residues. Written as DNA, the CDR3 is TGTGCCAGCAGCCGCGGGACAGGGGGCTATCGGACGGAGACCCAGTACTTC. It is translated as CASSRGTGGYRTETQYF.

The chain recombines TRBV6-1 with TRBJ2-1, with D possibly being TRBD1 (5 bases). The germline CDR1 and CDR2 sequences are MNHNS and SASEGT. The CDR3 runs to 13 residues. Here the CDR3 reads CGSYYGALNEQFF. CDR3 bases: TGTGGCAGTTACTATGGGGCTCTCAATGAGCAGTTCTTC.

This clonotype was observed at least ten times. In nucleotides, the CDR3 is TGCGCCAGCAGCCACGGGCGGGGGCCCCAGCATTTT. As protein: CASSHGRGPQHF. The chain links TRBV4-3 to TRBJ1-5; D unresolved. With 3 bases removed from V and 9 bases from J, the gap between germline ends came to 9 bases. There are 12 residues in the CDR3. Per the germline V gene, CDR1 is LGHNA and CDR2 is YSLEER.

With respect to this clonotype: This may be a read error: a much more frequent sequence differs by one nucleotide. The J gene is TRBJ2-1, the V gene TRBV10-2, with 10 bases aligning to TRBD2. Germline CDR1 reads WSHSY; CDR2 reads SAAADI. The V segment lost 5 bases and the J segment 10 bases; nucleotides outside the gene matches: 11. The CDR3 extends over 15 amino acids. In DNA, the CDR3 is TGCGCCAGCAGTCCCCGGACTAGCGGCTCAAGAGAGCAGTTCTTC. Residues: CASSPRTSGSREQFF.